This TCR beta chain was profiled in a study of blood T cells in healthy people across ages (dated by TCRdb to 2014 to 2015). Background for the entire study: Template switching captured roughly one uniquely barcoded TCR beta cDNA molecule per two T cells in model experiments. The study measured age-related changes in TCR beta repertoire diversity using deep sequencing normalized with unique cDNA molecular identifiers. The donors were split into four age groups: young (average 16 years), middle-aged (nearly 40), aged (more than 60) and long-lived (about 82). To avoid experimental bias, donors of different ages were distributed randomly across sequencing lanes. Using the same blood draw, the study looked at two additional independent replicas of 1 million unique cDNA reads for two donors, one aged 18 to 29 and the other aged 80 or older. Study-level results and caveats: As age increased, observed TCR beta diversity per million T cells dropped in a roughly linear way, and a significant reduction was already evident by age around 41. Compared with the aged group, the long-lived group had more naive CD4+ T cells, fewer expanded clones and increased TCR diversity, suggesting age selection. Because the CMV infection status of the donors was unknown, age-related changes in expanded clonotypes may potentially have been confounded. Bulk unsorted PBMC profiling prevented conclusive comparison of naive and antigen-experienced compartments. A strong correlation was found between observed TCR beta diversity and the percentage of naive T cells measured by flow cytometry. Estimates of total diversity based on one million sequenced T cells were considered lower bounds and underestimates.

Donors were roughly 40 systemically healthy Caucasian individuals from Russia aged 6 to 90 years. Around 10 milliliters of peripheral blood were drawn from each donor into EDTA-treated Vacutainer tubes. Ficoll-Paque density-gradient centrifugation was used to isolate PBMCs, with at least 7 million per sample. Trizol reagent was used to extract total RNA from PBMCs, with at least 5.5 micrograms per sample. Naive CD45RAhigh/CD27high T cell percentages were measured by flow cytometry on a PBMC aliquot from every donor. Notes on this clonotype: Its specific antigen is unknown. Base qualities were left out, and no much larger clone turns up one base away.

The CDR1 and CDR2 encoded by the germline V gene are KGHSH and LQKENI. There are 10 amino acids in the CDR3, from cysteine to phenylalanine inclusive. The retained sequence is limited to the CDR3, 30 bases, with the frame set at the first base. Trimming removed 6 bases from V and 6 bases from J, leaving 5 bases between the germline ends. The protocol used for the library was 5' RACE. Sequencing was performed on an Illumina HiSeq 2500. A second roughly 7 to 11 cycle PCR used a sample-barcoded 5' primer and a J-beta primer mix. A unique molecular identifier was introduced onto each TCR beta cDNA molecule by a template-switch 5' adaptor carrying 12 random nucleotides. Each sample yielded at least 3 million CDR3-containing paired-end reads. First-strand cDNA was synthesized from all RNA with the Mint cDNA synthesis kit, primed by a TRBC-specific oligonucleotide. After uracil-DNA glycosylase treatment, a first 18-cycle PCR used universal primers M1SS and BC2_uni_R on all cDNA. The authors' analysis ran thus. Normalization of each sample was performed by random selection of 1 million high-quality reads, each carrying a distinct molecular identifier. Reads with shared molecular identifiers were discarded instead of being binned into consensus sequences. MiTCR, set to a Q25 quality threshold and the strictest error-elimination algorithm, was used for CDR3 identification, clonotype clustering and error correction. A nonparametric unseen species model with Euler transformation was used to estimate lower-bound total TCR beta diversity. The raw public data were reprocessed by TCRdb itself: fastp quality trimming at Q25, MiXCR clonotype calling, in-frame beta chains only. Rows matching on CDR3 protein sequence are summarized as one entry with the most common DNA and genes. TCRdb assigned the V and J calls; the authors' analysis was not used. This sample comprises roughly 1.5 million distinct CDR3 sequences, 42% of them detected only once. Less than 5% of the sample is in the top ten clones.

The chain is made from TRBV18 and TRBJ1-2, with no reliable assignment of the D segment. Sequenced material: blood. This TCR was sampled from a woman under 30 in good health. The CDR3 is CASSGNGYTF. The bases read TGTGCCAGCTCGGGTAATGGCTACACCTTC.